This TCR beta chain derives from a study of cytomegalovirus exposure and HLA in healthy donors. Concerning this clone itself: Its target is unknown.

The donors gave bone marrow, and they were healthy. General study points: Among donors in an Asian-associated ancestry cluster, a later analysis reportedly found fewer N-insertions than the roughly 700-donor mean. TCR beta chain V- and J-gene trimming was linked, in a later analysis, to a missense variant in DCLRE1C.

This CDR3 has 13 residues. Germline V gene data show CDR1 as MNHNS and CDR2 as SASEGT. The germline V and J ends were trimmed by 4 bases and 6 bases, with 9 bases remaining between them. PCR employed 60 Vbeta and 13 Jbeta primers. Clones were read by immunoSEQ multiplex PCR, and TCRdb kept only the in-frame ones, dropping some. The data contain 120,000 or so clones, over 70% of them seen just once; the ten biggest clones take up about 9.1%. Sequenced: PBMCs. This clonotype was sampled from a woman aged 45 to 65 in good health and CMV-seropositive. V is TRBV6-1 and J is TRBJ2-2; D is unresolved. The CDR3 loop is CASSARRPGELFF. CDR3 nucleotides: TGTGCCAGCAGTGCACGGCGGCCCGGGGAGCTGTTTTTT.